One sample yielded the 14 T cell receptor beta chains listed below, sequenced in a study of blood T cells in healthy people across ages. A sample-barcoded 5' primer and a J-beta primer mix were used in a second PCR of roughly 7 to 12 cycles. From the 5' RACE reads, TCRdb called clonotypes with MiXCR, one entry per CDR3 protein. This table has roughly 640,000 distinct CDR3 sequences, under 30% appearing once. Sequencing was carried out using blood. The receptors stem from a woman of 80 years or more in good health.

This clonotype was seen only a few times. This chain connects TRBV30 to TRBJ2-2; perhaps D is TRBD1 or TRBD2 (5 bases each). V lost 1 base, J lost 2 bases, and 14 bases lay in between. The CDR3 spans 16 residues. CDR1 GTSNPN and CDR2 SVGIG come from the germline V gene (reference sequence). The CDR3 loop is CAWSALGTYNTGELFF. The CDR3 DNA follows: TGTGCCTGGAGTGCGCTCGGGACGTATAACACCGGGGAGCTGTTTTTT.

There are many counts of this clonotype. The chain has TRBV10-3 and TRBJ1-4; D may be TRBD1 (6 bases). This CDR3 comprises 12 residues. V shed 11 bases and J shed 5 bases, with 12 bases lying between them. Germline lookup yields CDR1 ENHRY and CDR2 SYGVKD. CDR3 amino acids: CAVQGPNEKLFF. In DNA form, the CDR3 reads TGTGCCGTACAGGGACCAAATGAAAAACTGTTTTTT.

The genes are TRBV7-2 and TRBJ1-1; D is unclear. CDR3 length: 13 residues. Trimming stripped 6 bases from V and 1 base from J, with 9 bases between. Germline V gene lookup returns CDR1 SGHTA and CDR2 FQGNSA. CDR3 sequence: CASSFASNTEAFF. The CDR3 DNA follows: TGTGCCAGCAGTTTTGCCTCGAACACTGAAGCTTTCTTT.

This clonotype turned up a few times. The genes are TRBV20-1 and TRBJ2-7; a weak D match, TRBD1 (6 bases). Trimming took 5 bases from V and 7 from J, leaving 12 bases between them. CDR3 length equals 11 residues. CDR1 is DFQATT, CDR2 SNEGSKA, per germline (reference sequence). CDR3 region: CSAYTGTEQYF. CDR3 DNA sequence: TGCAGTGCTTATACAGGGACAGAGCAGTACTTC.

The sample holds many counts of this clonotype. V usage is TRBV7-8 and J usage is TRBJ2-5, with D unresolved. Germline CDR1 reads SGHVS; CDR2 reads FQNEAQ. The CDR3 totals 13 residues. V was trimmed by 1 base and J by 5 bases, leaving 8 bases between them. The CDR3 bases are TGTGCCAGCAGCTTAGGGAGCGTGGAGACCCAGTACTTC. Its protein product is CASSLGSVETQYF.

This clonotype was counted a few times. This sequence joins TRBV30 and TRBJ1-5, with D hard to call. The CDR3 contains 13 residues. Germline CDR1 reads GTSNPN; CDR2 reads SVGIG (reference sequence). The V end was cut by 3 bases, the J end by 1 base, with 7 bases between. The chain's CDR3 is CAWRAHSNQPQHF. Written as DNA, the CDR3 is TGTGCCTGGAGGGCCCACAGCAATCAGCCCCAGCATTTT.

The J gene is TRBJ1-2, the V gene TRBV7-9; maybe TRBD1 (5 bases). This CDR3 comprises 15 residues. Trimming cost V 5 bases and J 0 bases, with 13 bases left between them. Per germline, CDR1 SEHNR and CDR2 FQNEAQ (reference sequence). CDR3 residues: CASSGGTAANYGYTF. The CDR3 region has the DNA TGTGCCAGCAGCGGCGGGACCGCCGCTAACTATGGCTACACCTTC.

This clonotype was seen a few times. The rearrangement uses TRBV27 and TRBJ1-2; no clear D. CDR1 MNHEY and CDR2 SMNVEV come from the germline V gene (reference sequence). The CDR3 spans 15 residues. V gave up 4 bases and J gave up 2 bases, with 14 bases separating them. CDR3: CASSSFAGRNYGYTF. The CDR3 DNA sequence: TGTGCCAGCAGTTCCTTCGCCGGACGGAACTATGGCTACACCTTC.

Ten or more counts support this clonotype. A much larger clone sits a single nucleotide away, making a read error possible. V gene TRBV20-1 combines with J gene TRBJ2-1; D might be TRBD1 (6 bases). Near its end, the DNA agrees better with TRBJ2-7, so the J call may be wrong. This CDR3 region has 17 residues. Germline V CDR1 and CDR2: DFQATT, SNEGSKA (reference sequence). The CDR3 loop is CSARILGAIDSYNEQYF. DNA of the CDR3: TGCAGTGCTAGGATTCTGGGGGCTATTGACTCCTACAATGAGCAGTACTTC.

This clonotype has at least ten counts. The rearrangement links TRBV28 to TRBJ2-5, with D perhaps TRBD1 (5 bases). The CDR3 has 17 amino acids. Trimming took off 7 bases at V and 1 base at J, with 22 bases between the two ends. Per the germline V gene, CDR1 is MDHEN and CDR2 is SYDVKM. The CDR3 reads CASNTQWGRVAQETQYF. For the CDR3, the DNA is TGTGCCAGCAATACCCAGTGGGGCAGGGTCGCCCAAGAGACCCAGTACTTC.

This chain connects TRBV7-2 to TRBJ1-4, with no clear D. The CDR3 has 14 residues. Germline V gives CDR1 SGHTA, CDR2 FQGNSA. Trimming took 2 bases from V and 8 from J, leaving 12 bases between them. In nucleotides, the CDR3 is TGTGCCAGCAGCTTAATGGTGGAAGGGGAAAAACTGTTTTTT. Its protein product is CASSLMVEGEKLFF.

The chain employs TRBV10-3 and TRBJ2-7; tentatively, D is TRBD1 or TRBD2 (6 bases each). The CDR3 is made up of 15 amino acids. Germline loops: CDR1 ENHRY, CDR2 SYGVKD. Trimming left V 8 bases short and J 5 bases short, with 22 bases between. Here the CDR3 DNA reads TGTGCCATCTCTGAGGCAGCCCCGGGGGCCCACGAGCAGTACTTC. Its protein is CAISEAAPGAHEQYF.

The CDR3 bases are TGCAGTGCTAGAGATGCGGCCGGGACTAGTTTCTACGAGCAGTACTTC. It encodes CSARDAAGTSFYEQYF. The V gene is TRBV20-1, the J gene TRBJ2-7; 8 bases are a match to TRBD2. This CDR3 spans 16 amino acids. Trimming at V came to 0 bases and at J to 3 bases, leaving 10 bases not matched to a gene. Germline CDR1 DFQATT, CDR2 SNEGSKA (reference sequence).

To note about this clonotype: Mismatch with germline at one junction end may stem from a read error. The chain recombines TRBV4-2 with TRBJ1-5, with 8 nucleotides matching TRBD1. Germline CDR1 reads LGHNA; CDR2 reads YNFKEQ. This CDR3 region has 15 residues. CDR3 sequence: CASSQGTGSNHPQHF. In DNA form, the CDR3 reads TGTGCCAGCAGCCAAGGGACAGGGAGCAATCACCCCCAGCATTTT.